Listed below are T cell receptor beta chains from one sample, sequenced in a study of technical replicates of blood from several donors. Only in-frame clones appear in the TCRdb table, and some are missing; sequencing was by immunoSEQ multiplex PCR. This table has tens of thousands of clones, 90% to 95% appearing once. The sample was T cells isolated from PBMCs. The receptors shown here come from a human donor in good health. Both conserved end residues are part of each CDR3. D genes are given only for firm matches. Clone size is stated in some rows and not others, as once, few, many or a class when expanded.

cdr3_nt: TGTGCCAGCAGCGTCCGTGGTTTAGGGGACACTGAAGCTTTCTTT
cdr3_aa: CASSVRGLGDTEAFF
j_call: TRBJ1-1
clone_size: .
d_call: .
v_call: TRBV9

cdr3_nt: TGTGCCAGCAGCCCCGGGACAGGGCAATCCTATGGCTACACCTTC
cdr3_aa: CASSPGTGQSYGYTF
j_call: TRBJ1-2
clone_size: .
d_call: TRBD1
v_call: TRBV7-8

cdr3_nt: TGCGCCAGCAGCCAAGACCGGGACAGGATCTATGGCTACACCTTC
cdr3_aa: CASSQDRDRIYGYTF
j_call: TRBJ1-2
clone_size: .
d_call: TRBD1
v_call: TRBV4-1

cdr3_nt: TGTGCCAGCAGAAGGGAGTTTGCGAACACCGGGGAGCTGTTTTTT
cdr3_aa: CASRREFANTGELFF
j_call: TRBJ2-2
clone_size: once
d_call: .
v_call: TRBV27

cdr3_nt: TGTGCCAGCAGTTACTCGTGGGGGGACACCGGGGAGCTGTTTTTT
cdr3_aa: CASSYSWGDTGELFF
j_call: TRBJ2-2
clone_size: once
d_call: .
v_call: TRBV6-6

cdr3_nt: TGTGCCAGCAGCTTGGCGAGACCGGGACAGCTGTCCTACGAGCAGTACTTC
cdr3_aa: CASSLARPGQLSYEQYF
j_call: TRBJ2-7
clone_size: .
d_call: TRBD1
v_call: TRBV5-6

cdr3_nt: TGTGCCTGGAGTGTGGTCCAGGGGTCGGCCGGGGAGCTGTTTTTT
cdr3_aa: CAWSVVQGSAGELFF
j_call: TRBJ2-2
clone_size: .
d_call: .
v_call: TRBV30

cdr3_nt: TGCGCCAGCAGCCCGGGACAGAAAAACAATGAGCAGTTCTTC
cdr3_aa: CASSPGQKNNEQFF
j_call: TRBJ2-1
clone_size: .
d_call: TRBD1
v_call: TRBV5-1

cdr3_nt: TGTGCCAGCAGCTTAACAGGCTACGAGCAGTACTTC
cdr3_aa: CASSLTGYEQYF
j_call: TRBJ2-7
clone_size: .
d_call: .
v_call: TRBV11-2

cdr3_nt: TGTGCCAGCAGCTTATTAGCGGGGGGATTCACAGATACGCAGTATTTT
cdr3_aa: CASSLLAGGFTDTQYF
j_call: TRBJ2-3
clone_size: .
d_call: TRBD2
v_call: TRBV11-3

cdr3_nt: TGCAGCGTCGGCGGGCTAGCGGGGATTTACGAGCAGTACTTC
cdr3_aa: CSVGGLAGIYEQYF
j_call: TRBJ2-7
clone_size: .
d_call: TRBD2
v_call: TRBV29-1

cdr3_nt: TGTGCCAGCAGTTGGACCGGGACAGGTCTCAATGGCTACACCTTC
cdr3_aa: CASSWTGTGLNGYTF
j_call: TRBJ1-2
clone_size: .
d_call: TRBD1
v_call: TRBV6-1

cdr3_nt: TGTGCCAGCAGCCTACACCCCAGGGGATTGGACACTGAAGCTTTCTTT
cdr3_aa: CASSLHPRGLDTEAFF
j_call: TRBJ1-1
clone_size: .
d_call: .
v_call: TRBV28

cdr3_nt: TGTGCCAGCACGGGACTTTTCGACGGGGAGCTGTTTTTT
cdr3_aa: CASTGLFDGELFF
j_call: TRBJ2-2
clone_size: .
d_call: .
v_call: TRBV19

cdr3_nt: TGTGCCAGCAGCTCGGGACTAGCGGGAGTGGAGACCCAGTACTTC
cdr3_aa: CASSSGLAGVETQYF
j_call: TRBJ2-5
clone_size: .
d_call: TRBD2
v_call: TRBV9

cdr3_nt: TGTGCCACCAGCTTGGGCTTAGAGATTAACACTGAAGCTTTCTTT
cdr3_aa: CATSLGLEINTEAFF
j_call: TRBJ1-1
clone_size: .
d_call: .
v_call: TRBV15

cdr3_nt: TGTGCCAGCATTTGGGGCAGGGGGGAGACCCAGTACTTC
cdr3_aa: CASIWGRGETQYF
j_call: TRBJ2-5
clone_size: .
d_call: TRBD1
v_call: TRBV28

cdr3_nt: TGTGCCACGTCTGCGACTAGTGAAGAGACCCAGTACTTC
cdr3_aa: CATSATSEETQYF
j_call: TRBJ2-5
clone_size: .
d_call: .
v_call: TRBV10-3

cdr3_nt: TGCGCCAGCAGCAAAGACGTGACAGGGAGAGAGACCCAGTACTTC
cdr3_aa: CASSKDVTGRETQYF
j_call: TRBJ2-5
clone_size: once
d_call: TRBD1
v_call: TRBV5-1

cdr3_nt: TGTGCCAGCAGTTTAATGGGGGGAAGGGAGACCCAGTACTTC
cdr3_aa: CASSLMGGRETQYF
j_call: TRBJ2-5
clone_size: few
d_call: .
v_call: TRBV27

cdr3_nt: TGTGCCAGCAGTTTATCGACTAGCGGAATCTTCCACACAGATACGCAGTATTTT
cdr3_aa: CASSLSTSGIFHTDTQYF
j_call: TRBJ2-3
clone_size: .
d_call: TRBD2
v_call: TRBV27

cdr3_nt: TGTGCCAGCAGCTTAAGGCAGGGGGGTACTCTGGGGGATGAGCAGTTCTTC
cdr3_aa: CASSLRQGGTLGDEQFF
j_call: TRBJ2-1
clone_size: .
d_call: .
v_call: TRBV7-9

cdr3_nt: TGTGCCACCAAAGGGACAGGGGGAGGGAATGAGCAGTTCTTC
cdr3_aa: CATKGTGGGNEQFF
j_call: TRBJ2-1
clone_size: .
d_call: TRBD1
v_call: TRBV25-1

cdr3_nt: TGTGCCATCAGTGAGATGACAGGATACTATGGCTACACCTTC
cdr3_aa: CAISEMTGYYGYTF
j_call: TRBJ1-2
clone_size: .
d_call: .
v_call: TRBV10-3

cdr3_nt: TGTGCCAGCAGTTACGGGGGCGGGAGTCGAGGTACGCAGTATTTT
cdr3_aa: CASSYGGGSRGTQYF
j_call: TRBJ2-3
clone_size: .
d_call: .
v_call: TRBV6-5

cdr3_nt: TGCAGCGTCGCCGACAGGGGGCTACGGGAAAAACTGTTTTTT
cdr3_aa: CSVADRGLREKLFF
j_call: TRBJ1-4
clone_size: .
d_call: TRBD1
v_call: TRBV29-1

cdr3_nt: TGCAGTGCTTCCTCCACAGATACGCAGTATTTT
cdr3_aa: CSASSTDTQYF
j_call: TRBJ2-3
clone_size: few
d_call: .
v_call: TRBV20-1

cdr3_nt: TGTGCCAGCAGTGGGACTAGCGAGAATACGCAGTATTTT
cdr3_aa: CASSGTSENTQYF
j_call: TRBJ2-3
clone_size: once
d_call: TRBD2
v_call: TRBV14

cdr3_nt: TGCGCCAGCAGACCGTGGGGGACAGGGAACACCGGGGAGCTGTTTTTT
cdr3_aa: CASRPWGTGNTGELFF
j_call: TRBJ2-2
clone_size: .
d_call: TRBD1
v_call: TRBV4-1